These 5 T cell receptor beta chains came from one sample sequenced in a study of beta chain features in type 1 diabetes. Study observations and caveats: Type 1 diabetes patients had moderately but significantly shorter TCRB CDR3s in all four CD4+ subsets.

No antigens are known for them. The sequenced template was cDNA made from the entire isolated RNA. This table comes from immunoSEQ multiplex PCR, and its TCRdb copy is limited to in-frame clones, with some not included. Here the sample spans roughly 240,000 clones, around 25% being singletons. Sequencing was done on a sample of naive CD4+ T cells from blood. These TCRs come from a woman aged 25 to 39 with type 1 diabetes.

This chain uses TRBV30 with TRBJ2-5; perhaps TRBD2 as D (6 bases). The CDR3 spans 12 residues. With 3 bases removed from V and 5 bases from J, the gap between germline ends came to 10 bases. CDR1 GTSNPN and CDR2 SVGIG come from the germline V gene (reference sequence). DNA of the CDR3: TGTGCCTGGAGCGGGAGCTTTGAGACCCAGTACTTC. It is translated as CAWSGSFETQYF.

V usage is TRBV9 and J usage is TRBJ1-2, with D possibly being TRBD1 (6 bases). Germline loops: CDR1 SGDLS, CDR2 YYNGEE. The CDR3 is 15 residues long. V was clipped by 2 bases and J by 2 bases, with 13 bases between them. The CDR3 is CASSVSGQPNYGYTF. The CDR3 DNA follows: TGTGCCAGCAGCGTCTCGGGACAACCAAACTATGGCTACACCTTC.

This chain uses TRBV29-1 with TRBJ1-5; D possibly corresponds to TRBD1 (6 bases). Germline loops: CDR1 SQVTM, CDR2 ANQGSEA. The V and J ends lost 7 bases and 3 bases respectively, with 10 bases between them. The CDR3 sequence is 12 residues long. In DNA, the CDR3 is TGCAGCGGACAGGATCCCAATCAGCCCCAGCATTTT. This gives the protein CSGQDPNQPQHF.

The CDR3 protein is CASSASSYNEQFF. The CDR3, as DNA: TGTGCCAGCAGTGCTAGCTCGTACAATGAGCAGTTCTTC. This chain connects TRBV6-1 to TRBJ2-1; maybe TRBD2 (5 bases). The germline V gene has CDR1 MNHNS and CDR2 SASEGT. Trimming left V 4 bases short and J 4 bases short, with 8 bases between. The CDR3 spans 13 residues.

The chain employs TRBV5-1 and TRBJ2-1; 12 positions agree with TRBD2. CDR1 and CDR2 from the germline V gene are SGHRS and YFSETQ. This CDR3 is built from 15 residues. Trimming took 1 base from V and 9 from J; bases not matched to a gene: 5. Here the CDR3 DNA reads TGCGCCAGCAGCTTGTCGACTAGCGGGAGCGGTGAGCAGTTCTTC. The encoded protein is CASSLSTSGSGEQFF.